A selection of T cell receptor beta chains follows, all from one sample in a study of blood T cell repertoires in COVID-19. Clones were sequenced by immunoSEQ multiplex PCR, and TCRdb holds only the in-frame ones, with some missing. The profile shows some 380,000 clones, 81% of them singletons. The sequencing sample was made of peripheral blood. These receptors came from a human donor with acute or convalescent COVID-19. The donor label of this sample is uncertain. Each CDR3 is given with its conserved first and last residue. The D gene is left open where the match is weak. For some rows the clone size is stated as once, few or many, or as a class when expanded; others skip it.

length | J | size | D | V | CDR3 | DNA
15 | TRBJ1-1 | once | . | TRBV5-5 | CASSSWWEGDTEAFF | TGTGCCAGCAGCTCATGGTGGGAAGGGGACACTGAAGCTTTCTTT
16 | TRBJ1-6 | . | . | TRBV4-1 | CASSQASRERGSPLHF | TGCGCCAGCAGCCAAGCTTCCAGAGAGAGAGGCTCACCCCTCCACTTT
15 | TRBJ2-1 | . | . | TRBV7-2 | CASSPDSRSYNEQFF | TGTGCCAGCAGCCCTGACAGCCGCTCCTACAATGAGCAGTTCTTC
14 | TRBJ2-7 | . | TRBD2 | TRBV5-5 | CASSPGLAGYEQYF | TGTGCCAGCAGCCCGGGACTAGCGGGCTACGAGCAGTACTTC
14 | TRBJ1-1 | . | TRBD1 | TRBV29-1 | CSVEKVQGRTEAFF | TGCAGCGTTGAAAAGGTACAGGGGAGGACTGAAGCTTTCTTT
15 | TRBJ2-7 | . | TRBD2 | TRBV7-9 | CASSLAGTSFDEQYF | TGTGCCAGCAGCTTAGCCGGGACTAGTTTCGACGAGCAGTACTTC
14 | TRBJ1-1 | . | . | TRBV28 | CASRETALNTEAFF | TGTGCCAGCCGAGAGACAGCTCTGAACACTGAAGCTTTCTTT
12 | TRBJ1-2 | . | . | TRBV30 | CAWTGYLYGYTF | TGTGCCTGGACAGGCTACCTCTATGGCTACACCTTC
18 | TRBJ2-1 | once | . | TRBV4-2 | CASSQDGGGGRGNNEQFF | TGTGCCAGCAGCCAAGATGGGGGCGGGGGAAGGGGGAACAATGAGCAGTTCTTC
14 | TRBJ2-5 | . | . | TRBV7-9 | CASSFRQGGETQYF | TGTGCCAGCAGCTTTCGACAGGGAGGAGAGACCCAGTACTTC
17 | TRBJ1-1 | . | . | TRBV7-6 | CASSLQGRRSFGTEAFF | TGTGCCAGCAGCCTTCAGGGCCGCCGGAGTTTTGGCACTGAAGCTTTCTTT
16 | TRBJ2-5 | . | TRBD1 | TRBV27 | CASSSTGQGRGETQYF | TGTGCCAGCAGTTCAACGGGACAGGGGAGGGGAGAGACCCAGTACTTC
14 | TRBJ1-2 | once | . | TRBV30 | CAWIEQDGNYGYTF | TGTGCCTGGATAGAACAGGACGGTAACTATGGCTACACCTTC
14 | TRBJ1-5 | . | . | TRBV18 | CASSPGTTEQPQHF | TGTGCCAGCTCACCCGGGACAACCGAACAGCCCCAGCATTTT
14 | TRBJ1-2 | . | . | TRBV2 | CASRTGELSGGYTF | TGTGCCAGCAGGACGGGGGAGCTGTCGGGTGGCTACACCTTC
12 | TRBJ1-1 | . | . | TRBV30 | CAWRGVNTEAFF | TGTGCCTGGAGAGGGGTGAACACTGAAGCTTTCTTT
14 | TRBJ2-1 | . | TRBD1 | TRBV7-9 | CASSPGTAYNEQFF | TGTGCCAGCAGCCCCGGGACAGCCTACAATGAGCAGTTCTTC
15 | TRBJ2-2 | . | . | TRBV4-1 | CASSQGLRGAGELFF | TGCGCCAGCAGCCAGGGACTTAGGGGAGCCGGGGAGCTGTTTTTT
16 | TRBJ1-2 | . | . | TRBV5-4 | CASSMGGQGINYGYTF | TGTGCCAGCAGCATGGGAGGCCAGGGGATTAACTATGGCTACACCTTC
17 | TRBJ2-7 | . | TRBD2 | TRBV27 | CASSPRGSGRRSYEQYF | TGTGCCAGCAGTCCCCGGGGTTCCGGGAGGCGCTCCTACGAGCAGTACTTC
16 | TRBJ2-6 | . | . | TRBV4-1 | CASSRTGGAGANVLTF | TGCGCCAGCAGCCGTACGGGCGGGGCTGGGGCCAACGTCCTGACTTTC
12 | TRBJ2-1 | . | . | TRBV11-2 | CASRGGGDEQFF | TGTGCCAGCAGGGGAGGGGGGGATGAGCAGTTCTTC
12 | TRBJ1-2 | . | . | TRBV12-3/TRBV12-4 | CASSSPGAGYTF | TGTGCCAGCAGTTCCCCAGGGGCTGGCTACACCTTC
16 | TRBJ1-2 | . | . | TRBV5-4 | CASSLDRARVDYGYTF | TGTGCCAGCAGCTTGGATCGCGCGAGGGTCGACTATGGCTACACCTTC
15 | TRBJ2-4 | . | TRBD2 | TRBV19 | CASSMFRAGGAIQYF | TGTGCCAGTAGTATGTTCAGGGCGGGAGGAGCCATTCAGTACTTC
14 | TRBJ2-3 | . | . | TRBV6-2/TRBV6-3 | CASSYSGVLDTQYF | TGTGCCAGCAGTTACTCGGGAGTTTTGGATACGCAGTATTTT
15 | TRBJ2-1 | few | TRBD1 | TRBV10-3 | CAISQDRVSHNEQFF | TGTGCCATCAGTCAAGACAGGGTCTCCCACAATGAGCAGTTCTTC
13 | TRBJ1-6 | few | . | TRBV3-1/TRBV3-2 | CASSPIQASPLHF | TGTGCCAGCAGCCCGATCCAGGCTTCACCCCTCCACTTT
20 | TRBJ1-3 | few | TRBD1 | TRBV3-1/TRBV3-2 | CASSQNIQGASASSGNTIYF | TGTGCCAGCAGCCAAAATATACAGGGGGCCTCCGCCTCCTCTGGAAACACCATATATTTT
16 | TRBJ1-5 | . | . | TRBV4-1 | CASSQDHWPGGQPQHF | TGCGCCAGCAGCCAAGATCACTGGCCGGGTGGTCAGCCCCAGCATTTT
13 | TRBJ2-1 | . | . | TRBV2 | CASRDTIYNEQFF | TGTGCCAGCAGAGACACGATATACAATGAGCAGTTCTTC
15 | TRBJ1-2 | . | . | TRBV5-1 | CASSLAQVPTRSYTF | TGCGCCAGCAGCTTGGCCCAGGTTCCCACTAGGAGCTACACCTTC
14 | TRBJ1-5 | . | . | TRBV30 | CAWSDSTVNQPQHF | TGTGCCTGGAGTGATTCGACAGTCAATCAGCCCCAGCATTTT
14 | TRBJ1-2 | . | TRBD1 | TRBV6-5 | CASSSGTALYGYTF | TGTGCCAGCAGCTCCGGGACAGCCCTCTATGGCTACACCTTC
12 | TRBJ2-1 | once | . | TRBV12-3/TRBV12-4 | CASRDNRGEQFF | TGTGCCAGCAGAGACAATAGAGGGGAGCAGTTCTTC
15 | TRBJ1-4 | . | TRBD1 | TRBV5-5 | CASSLAGTGVEKLFF | TGTGCCAGCAGCTTGGCCGGGACAGGGGTTGAAAAACTGTTTTTT
12 | TRBJ1-1 | . | TRBD1 | TRBV7-9 | CASSSPGQEAFF | TGTGCCAGCAGCTCCCCGGGACAGGAAGCTTTCTTT
14 | TRBJ2-3 | . | TRBD2 | TRBV13 | CASSRGGATDTQYF | TGTGCCAGCAGCCGCGGGGGAGCCACAGATACGCAGTATTTT
13 | TRBJ1-2 | once | . | TRBV6-5 | CASSRTASGGYTF | TGTGCCAGCAGTCGGACGGCCTCAGGGGGCTACACCTTC
13 | TRBJ1-6 | . | TRBD1 | TRBV18 | CASSYRGLSPLHF | TGTGCCAGCTCGTACAGGGGCTTGTCACCCCTCCACTTT
15 | TRBJ2-2 | few | TRBD2 | TRBV6-5 | CASSAGTRSTGELFF | TGTGCCAGCAGCGCCGGGACTAGAAGCACCGGGGAGCTGTTTTTT
14 | TRBJ1-4 | . | . | TRBV4-2 | CASSMGGKWEKLFF | TGTGCCAGCAGCATGGGAGGGAAGTGGGAAAAACTGTTTTTT
15 | TRBJ1-6 | once | . | TRBV5-3 | CARTDRSSYNSPLHF | TGTGCCAGAACCGACAGGAGCTCCTATAATTCACCCCTCCACTTT
13 | TRBJ1-5 | . | TRBD1 | TRBV29-1 | CSVSRGRNQPQHF | TGCAGCGTCTCAAGGGGGCGTAATCAGCCCCAGCATTTT
16 | TRBJ1-5 | . | TRBD1 | TRBV27 | CASSPWGQGVGQPQHF | TGTGCCAGCAGCCCATGGGGACAGGGGGTTGGTCAGCCCCAGCATTTT
11 | TRBJ1-1 | . | . | TRBV20-1 | CSVEGSTEAFF | TGCAGTGTGGAGGGGAGCACTGAAGCTTTCTTT
16 | TRBJ1-4 | . | . | TRBV2 | CASTASARRTNEKLFF | TGTGCCAGCACCGCGAGTGCACGGAGGACTAATGAAAAACTGTTTTTT
15 | TRBJ1-5 | . | TRBD1 | TRBV28 | CATKHRQGLNQPQHF | TGTGCCACCAAACACAGACAGGGCCTCAATCAGCCCCAGCATTTT
12 | TRBJ1-2 | . | . | TRBV7-9 | CASGGGDYGYTF | TGTGCCAGCGGGGGAGGTGACTATGGCTACACCTTC